This T cell receptor beta chain was recorded in a study of T cell responses to AZD1222 COVID-19 vaccine. Germline CDR1 reads SNHLY; CDR2 reads FYNNEI. V lost 3 bases to trimming and J lost 2 bases; unmatched junction nucleotides: 7. The length of the CDR3 is 16 residues. This clone appeared a single time. Its antigen is as yet unknown. Data came from immunoSEQ multiplex PCR; TCRdb stores just in-frame clones and leaves some out. The sample lists more than 70,000 clones, approximately 91% occurring once. Whole-study findings and limits: Samples come after the peak T cell response, not at day 14. There were mostly white British donors and more females than males, and clonal diversity was possibly underestimated.

The specimen was peripheral blood, collected on day 0 of MenACWY control vaccination. The TCR was taken from an adult in good health. The chain joins TRBV2 to TRBJ2-4, with TRBD1 matching 7 bases. CDR3 DNA: TGTGCCAGCAGTGAGTCAGGGGGTGGGACCAAAAACATTCAGTACTTC. Encoded protein: CASSESGGGTKNIQYF.